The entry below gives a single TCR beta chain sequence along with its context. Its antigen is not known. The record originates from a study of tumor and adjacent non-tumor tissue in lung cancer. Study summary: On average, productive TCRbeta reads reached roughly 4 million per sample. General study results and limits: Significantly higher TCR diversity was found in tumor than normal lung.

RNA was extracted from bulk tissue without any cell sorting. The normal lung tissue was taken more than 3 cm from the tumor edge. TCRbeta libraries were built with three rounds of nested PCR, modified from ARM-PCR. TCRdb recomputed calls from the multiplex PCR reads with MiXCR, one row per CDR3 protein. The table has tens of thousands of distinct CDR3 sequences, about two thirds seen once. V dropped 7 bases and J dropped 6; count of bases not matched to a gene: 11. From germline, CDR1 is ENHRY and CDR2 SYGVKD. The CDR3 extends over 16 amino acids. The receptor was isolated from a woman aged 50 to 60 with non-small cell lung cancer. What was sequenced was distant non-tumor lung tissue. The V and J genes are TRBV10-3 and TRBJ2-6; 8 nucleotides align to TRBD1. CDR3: CAINPGTGVEANVLTF. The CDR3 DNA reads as TGTGCCATCAACCCCGGGACAGGAGTTGAGGCCAACGTCCTGACTTTC.